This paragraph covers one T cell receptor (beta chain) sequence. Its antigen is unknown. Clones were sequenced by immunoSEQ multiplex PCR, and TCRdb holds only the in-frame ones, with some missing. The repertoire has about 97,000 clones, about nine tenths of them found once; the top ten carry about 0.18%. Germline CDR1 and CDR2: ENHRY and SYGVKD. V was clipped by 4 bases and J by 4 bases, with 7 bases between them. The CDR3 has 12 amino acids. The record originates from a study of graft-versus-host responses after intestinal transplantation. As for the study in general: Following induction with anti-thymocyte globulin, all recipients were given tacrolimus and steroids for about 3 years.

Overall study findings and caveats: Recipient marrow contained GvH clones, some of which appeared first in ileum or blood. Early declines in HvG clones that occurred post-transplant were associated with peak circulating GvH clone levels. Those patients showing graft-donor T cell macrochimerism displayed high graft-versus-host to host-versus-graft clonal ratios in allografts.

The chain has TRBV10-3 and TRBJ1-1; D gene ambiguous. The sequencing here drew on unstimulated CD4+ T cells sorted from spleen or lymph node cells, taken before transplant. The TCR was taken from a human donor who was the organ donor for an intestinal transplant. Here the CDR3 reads CAISAFGTEAFF. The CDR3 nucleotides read TGTGCCATCAGTGCATTCGGCACTGAAGCTTTCTTT.